One sample yielded the 9 T cell receptor beta chains listed below, sequenced in a study of cytomegalovirus exposure and HLA in healthy donors. Sequencing used immunoSEQ multiplex PCR; TCRdb keeps in-frame clones, though not all of them. Among over 50,000 clones listed, about 92% were seen once. Input material: PBMCs. The receptor source for this set is a man younger than 30 in good health and CMV-seropositive.

The chain joins TRBV28 to TRBJ2-5; 9 bases align to TRBD1. Losses at the gene ends were 4 bases for V and 4 bases for J; bases not matched to a gene: 7. The CDR3 covers 15 residues. Germline CDR1 and CDR2: MDHEN and SYDVKM. The CDR3 DNA follows: TGTGCCAGCAGTTCCCGGGACAGGGTAGGAGAGACCCAGTACTTC. Protein sequence: CASSSRDRVGETQYF.

The table lists this clone with a count of one. The V gene is TRBV5-1, the J gene TRBJ2-7, with D perhaps TRBD1 (6 bases). V lost 1 base to trimming and J lost 2 bases, with 13 bases between them. The CDR3 totals 15 residues. The germline V gene encodes CDR1 SGHRS and CDR2 YFSETQ. The CDR3 reads CASSLFGQKAYEQYF. The DNA for the CDR3 is TGCGCCAGCAGCTTGTTCGGACAGAAAGCCTACGAGCAGTACTTC.

V and J are TRBV28 and TRBJ2-7; TRBD2 is a possible D gene (6 bases). CDR3 length: 16 residues. The germline gives CDR1 MDHEN, CDR2 SYDVKM. V lost 6 bases and J lost 4, with 22 bases in between. Here the CDR3 DNA reads TGTGCCAGCAGCCCCGCGGGGCGAGGCGGGATGTACGAGCAGTACTTC. The encoded protein is CASSPAGRGGMYEQYF. The full variable domain, completed using reference TRBV28 and TRBJ2-7, is DVKVTQSSRYLVKRTGEKVFLECVQDMDHENMFWYRQDPGLGLRLIYFSYDVKMKEKGDIPEGYSVSREKKERFSLILESASTNQTSMYLCASSPAGRGGMYEQYFGPGTRLTVT.

The chain employs TRBV6-5 and TRBJ2-7; 9 positions match TRBD1. V dropped 2 bases and J dropped 5; count of bases not matched to a gene: 7. Germline V gives CDR1 MNHEY, CDR2 SVGAGI. The CDR3 extends over 15 amino acids. The CDR3 DNA sequence: TGTGCCAGCAGTTACGAGGGAACAGGGGGCAACGAGCAGTACTTC. It specifies CASSYEGTGGNEQYF.

The chain employs TRBV7-9 and TRBJ1-1; D uncertain. CDR1 is SEHNR and CDR2 is FQNEAQ in the germline V gene (reference sequence). The CDR3 covers 14 residues. V was cut by 3 bases and J by 0 bases, with 8 bases left in between. The CDR3 protein is CASSFPGMNTEAFF. Written as DNA, the CDR3 is TGTGCCAGCAGCTTCCCAGGAATGAACACTGAAGCTTTCTTT.

The chain carries TRBV14 and TRBJ2-3; 8 bases match TRBD1. V dropped 3 bases and J dropped 5; count of bases not matched to a gene: 7. Germline CDR1 and CDR2: SGHDN and FVKESK. The length of the CDR3 is 15 residues. CDR3 DNA sequence: TGTGCCAGCAGCCACCGGACAGGGTTGGGAGATACGCAGTATTTT. This sequence encodes CASSHRTGLGDTQYF.

The chain is built from TRBV30 and TRBJ2-7, with D perhaps TRBD1 (5 bases). From germline, CDR1 is GTSNPN and CDR2 SVGIG (reference sequence). CDR3 length: 12 amino acids. With 4 bases removed from V and 4 bases from J, the gap between germline ends came to 11 bases. For the CDR3, the DNA is TGTGCCTGGACGAAAAGGACATACGAGCAGTACTTC. Its translation is CAWTKRTYEQYF. Combining the CDR3 with reference TRBV30 and TRBJ2-7 gives the whole variable domain SQTIHQWPATLVQPVGSPLSLECTVEGTSNPNLYWYRQAAGRGLQLLFYSVGIGQISSEVPQNLSASRPQDRQFILSSKKLLLSDSGFYLCAWTKRTYEQYFGPGTRLTVT.

On this clone: One junction end disagrees with the germline gene, perhaps due to a read error. The rearrangement uses TRBV6-5 and TRBJ2-1, with 8 bases aligning to TRBD2. The CDR3 sequence is 15 residues long. Germline V gives CDR1 MNHEY, CDR2 SVGAGI. The CDR3 DNA reads TGTGCCAGCACCAAGGGGACTAGAATGAACAAAGAGCAGTTCTTC. Translated, it gives CASTKGTRMNKEQFF.

The chain combines TRBV5-1 with TRBJ2-3; 12 bases agree with TRBD2. The CDR3 spans 15 residues. Germline V gives CDR1 SGHRS, CDR2 YFSETQ. V dropped 3 bases and J dropped 7; count of bases not matched to a gene: 6. CDR3 amino acids: CASSSGTSGLNTQYF. CDR3 nucleotide sequence: TGCGCCAGCAGCTCGGGGACTAGCGGGTTGAATACGCAGTATTTT.